The following is a TCR beta chain sequence with its context. Antigen: not known. Compared with germline, one end of the junction differs, possibly owing to a read error. The source of the sample is a study of cytomegalovirus exposure and HLA in healthy donors. Whole-study context: The 100 to 150 validation repertoires and the roughly 670 first-cohort repertoires shared a platform, a later analysis reported.

TCRdb's copy holds only in-frame clones and misses some; the assay was immunoSEQ multiplex PCR. The top ten hold roughly 1.1% of the sample, which has about 350,000 clones, roughly 87% seen once. General study results and limits: According to a subsequent analysis, TCR clusters from the first cohort were inclined to appear together in the 110 or so validation repertoires.

The sequence was obtained from a young woman in good health and CMV-seropositive. What was sequenced was PBMCs.

The CDR3 nucleotides are TGTGCCAGCAGTCCCCTCAGGGACACCCTGGACTTC. This gives the protein CASSPLRDTLDF. The chain uses TRBV28 and TRBJ2-7, with a tentative D call TRBD1 (6 bases). The CDR3 loop spans 12 amino acids. Germline-derived CDR1 and CDR2 are MDHEN and SYDVKM.